This T cell receptor beta chain was sequenced in a study of T-cell memory formation after mild COVID-19. TCRdb processed the 5' RACE reads anew with MiXCR; each CDR3 protein has one entry. Altogether 160,000 or so distinct CDR3 sequences are present, 31% being singletons, with the ten largest covering 12%. Germline CDR1 is MGHRA and CDR2 is YSYEKL. The germline V and J ends were trimmed by 1 base and 0 bases, with 11 bases remaining between them. This CDR3 comprises 16 residues. The rearrangement joins TRBV4-1 to TRBJ2-3; maybe TRBD1 (5 bases). The receptor comes from an adult woman who had mild COVID-19 (a few samples of this study predate the infection). Cell type and time point are not known. The sequencing sample was made of PBMCs or a T cell subset sorted from them (not recorded which). Here the CDR3 DNA reads TGCGCCAGCAGCCAAGTAGTGGACATCAGCACAGATACGCAGTATTTT. Translated: CASSQVVDISTDTQYF.